These 8 T cell receptor gamma chains were sequenced from one sample in a study of γδ T cells in repeated Plasmodium falciparum infection. Bulk repertoires came from Vgamma9/Vdelta2+ or Vdelta2-negative gammadelta T cells flow-sorted from PBMC. TCRdb reanalyzed the multiplex PCR reads using CATT. The sample has around 25,000 gamma-chain clones; 2.5% to 3.5% are singletons. Source material: gamma-delta T cells from blood. These TCRs come from a pool of human donors (malaria-infected and uninfected, not separated).

With respect to this clone: A far larger clone differs by one base, so this is likely a read error. Other DNA sequences within the sample encode an identical CDR3. A V gene of TRGV2 was called, but no J gene was assigned. The CDR3 has 14 amino acids. Germline V lookup: CDR1 EGSNGY, CDR2 YDSYNSKV. CDR3 protein: CATWDGPTYYKKLF. CDR3 coding DNA: TGTGCCACCTGGGACGGGCCGACGTATTATAAAAAACTCTTT.

This clone showed up just a few times. A read error is the likely source, as a far larger clone sits one nucleotide away. The same CDR3 also results from other DNA sequences found in this sample. V gene TRGV9 combines with J gene TRGJP. Assignment of the J gene here rests on matching the DNA to germline, because TCRdb gives none. CDR3 length: 14 residues. CDR1 is GITISATS and CDR2 is ISYDGTV in the germline V gene (reference sequence). The CDR3 region has the DNA TGTGCCCACATTTTGGAGTTGGGCAAGAAAATCAAGGTATTT. Its protein is CAHILELGKKIKVF.

Comment on this clone: This likely stems from a read error, as it lies one base from a far larger clone. The limits of the CDR3 on the DNA are not certain, so only TCRdb's listed CDR3 is given. A V gene of TRGV2 was called, but no J gene was assigned. Both ends counted, the CDR3 spans 30 residues. Per the germline V gene, CDR1 is EGSNGY and CDR2 is YDSYNSKV. The CDR3: CATWDGAIRNSLAVEQHLLSQVSIGRIQHF.

This clone was detected ten times or more. The chain recombines TRGV2 with TRGJ1 or TRGJ2. The CDR3 totals 12 residues. CDR1 EGSNGY and CDR2 YDSYNSKV come from the germline V gene. Trimming at V came to 1 base and at J to 5 bases, leaving 2 bases not matched to a gene. The CDR3 nucleotides read TGTGCCACCTGGGACGGAAATTATAAGAAACTCTTT. Residues: CATWDGNYKKLF.

This clone appeared many times. The chain employs TRGV3 and TRGJP1. There are 16 residues in the CDR3. The germline V gene has CDR1 VTNTFY and CDR2 YDVSTARD (reference sequence). With 1 base clipped from V and 6 bases from J, the junction kept 11 bases outside the gene matches. CDR3 in DNA: TGTGCCACCTGGGACAGCTTTGATTCCCCTGGTTGGTTCAAGATATTT. It specifies CATWDSFDSPGWFKIF.

This clone came up many times. This sequence joins TRGV5 and TRGJ1 or TRGJ2. The CDR3 covers 14 residues. J was trimmed by 0 bases and V by 2 bases; bases with no gene match: 4. Per germline, CDR1 VINAFY and CDR2 YDVSNSKD. The CDR3 reads CATWDNLNYYKKLF. The CDR3, as DNA: TGTGCCACCTGGGACAACCTGAATTATTATAAGAAACTCTTT.

This clone was picked up a small number of times. Only one base separates this from a far larger clonotype, so it likely reflects a read error. At the DNA level, this CDR3 is encoded by other sequences in the same sample as well. The chain recombines TRGV9 with TRGJ1 or TRGJ2. TCRdb is silent on the J gene; assignment here came from matching the DNA to germline. Trimming at V came to 4 bases and at J to 6 bases, leaving 12 bases not matched to a gene. The CDR3 sequence is 14 residues long. Germline-derived CDR1 and CDR2 are GITISATS and ISYDGTV (reference sequence). The CDR3 coding sequence is TGTGCCTTGTGGGAAGCGCAGGGGAGTTATAAGAAACTCTTT. Its protein is CALWEAQGSYKKLF.

This clone appeared a few times. The protein recorded in TCRdb matches a much larger clone and deviates from this DNA's translation at residue 3, suggesting a read error; the protein here is obtained by translating the DNA. This chain joins TRGV2 and TRGJ1 or TRGJ2. Here the J gene came from matching the DNA to germline, since TCRdb omits it. This CDR3 contains 14 residues. CDR1 is EGSNGY, CDR2 YDSYNSKV, per germline. CDR3 sequence reads: CASWDGFYYYKKLF. In DNA form, the CDR3 reads TGTGCCTCCTGGGACGGATTTTATTATTATAAGAAACTCTTT.